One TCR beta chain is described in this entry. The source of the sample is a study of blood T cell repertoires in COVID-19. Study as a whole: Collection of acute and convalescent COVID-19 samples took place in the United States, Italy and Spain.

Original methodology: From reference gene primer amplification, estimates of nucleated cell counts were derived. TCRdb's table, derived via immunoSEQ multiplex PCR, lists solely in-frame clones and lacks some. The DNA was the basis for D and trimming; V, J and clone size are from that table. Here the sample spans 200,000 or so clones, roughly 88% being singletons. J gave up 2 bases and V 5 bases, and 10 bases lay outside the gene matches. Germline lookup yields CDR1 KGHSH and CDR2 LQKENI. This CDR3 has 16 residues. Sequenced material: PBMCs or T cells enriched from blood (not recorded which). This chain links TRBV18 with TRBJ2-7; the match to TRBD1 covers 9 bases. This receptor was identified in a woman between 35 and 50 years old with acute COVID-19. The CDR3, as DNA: TGTGCCAGCTCATTCGGACGGGACAGGGCGACCTACGAGCAGTACTTC. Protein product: CASSFGRDRATYEQYF. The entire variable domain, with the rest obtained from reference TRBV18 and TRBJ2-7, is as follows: NAGVMQNPRHLVRRRGQEARLRCSPMKGHSHVYWYRQLPEEGLKFMVYLQKENIIDESGMPKERFSAEFPKEGPSILRIQQVVRGDSAAYFCASSFGRDRATYEQYFGPGTRLTVT.